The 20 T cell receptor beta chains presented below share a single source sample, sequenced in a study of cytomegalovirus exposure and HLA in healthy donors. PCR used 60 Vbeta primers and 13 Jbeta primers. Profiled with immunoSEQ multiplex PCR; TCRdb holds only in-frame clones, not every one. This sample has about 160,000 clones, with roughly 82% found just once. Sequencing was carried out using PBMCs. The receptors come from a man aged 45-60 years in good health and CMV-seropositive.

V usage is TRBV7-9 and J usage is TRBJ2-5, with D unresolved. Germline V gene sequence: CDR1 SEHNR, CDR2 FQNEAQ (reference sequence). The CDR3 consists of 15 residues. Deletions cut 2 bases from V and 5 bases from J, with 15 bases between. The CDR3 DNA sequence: TGTGCCAGCAGCTTAAAAGTCTACAGTATCGAGACCCAGTACTTC. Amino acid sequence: CASSLKVYSIETQYF.

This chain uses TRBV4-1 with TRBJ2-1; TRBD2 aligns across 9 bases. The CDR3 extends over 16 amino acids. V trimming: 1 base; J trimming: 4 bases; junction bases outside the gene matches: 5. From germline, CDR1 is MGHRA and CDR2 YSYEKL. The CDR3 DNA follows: TGCGCCAGCAGCCAAGTCGCTAGCGGGGAATACAATGAGCAGTTCTTC. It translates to CASSQVASGEYNEQFF.

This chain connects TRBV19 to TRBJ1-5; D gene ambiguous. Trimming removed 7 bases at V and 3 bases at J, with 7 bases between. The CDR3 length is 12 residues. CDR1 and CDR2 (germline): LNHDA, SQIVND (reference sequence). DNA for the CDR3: TGTGCCAGTACGGGATACAATCAGCCCCAGCATTTT. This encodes CASTGYNQPQHF.

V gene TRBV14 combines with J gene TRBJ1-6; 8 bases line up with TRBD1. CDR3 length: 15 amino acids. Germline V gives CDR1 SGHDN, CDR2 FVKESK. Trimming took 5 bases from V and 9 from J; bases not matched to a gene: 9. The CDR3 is CASSNRDRPPSPLHF. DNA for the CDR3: TGTGCCAGCAGCAACCGGGACAGGCCCCCTTCACCCCTCCACTTT.

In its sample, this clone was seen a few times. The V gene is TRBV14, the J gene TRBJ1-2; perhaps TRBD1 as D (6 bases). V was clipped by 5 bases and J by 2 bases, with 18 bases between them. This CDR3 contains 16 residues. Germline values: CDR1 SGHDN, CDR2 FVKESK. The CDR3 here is CASSIRDTHTNYGYTF. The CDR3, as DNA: TGTGCCAGCAGCATACGGGACACCCATACGAACTATGGCTACACCTTC.

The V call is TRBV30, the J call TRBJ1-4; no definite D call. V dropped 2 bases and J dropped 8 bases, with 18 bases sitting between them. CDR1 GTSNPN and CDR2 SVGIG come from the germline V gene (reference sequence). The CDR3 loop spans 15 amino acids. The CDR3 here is CAWSPMTHTTEKLFF. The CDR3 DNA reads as TGTGCCTGGAGTCCGATGACTCATACAACGGAAAAACTGTTTTTT. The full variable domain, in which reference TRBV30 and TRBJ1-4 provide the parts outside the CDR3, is SQTIHQWPATLVQPVGSPLSLECTVEGTSNPNLYWYRQAAGRGLQLLFYSVGIGQISSEVPQNLSASRPQDRQFILSSKKLLLSDSGFYLCAWSPMTHTTEKLFFGSGTQLSVL.

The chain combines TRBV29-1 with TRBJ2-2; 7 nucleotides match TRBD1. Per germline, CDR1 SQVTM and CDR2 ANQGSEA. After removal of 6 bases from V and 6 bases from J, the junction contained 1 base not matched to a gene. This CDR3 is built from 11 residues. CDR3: CSVDRAGELFF. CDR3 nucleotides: TGCAGCGTCGACAGGGCCGGGGAGCTGTTTTTT.

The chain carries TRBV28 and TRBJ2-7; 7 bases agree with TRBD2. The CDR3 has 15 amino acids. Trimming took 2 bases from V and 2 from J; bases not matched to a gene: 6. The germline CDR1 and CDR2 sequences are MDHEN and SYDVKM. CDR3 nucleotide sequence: TGTGCCAGCAGTTTAGGGGGGGTCTCTACCTACGAGCAGTACTTC. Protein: CASSLGGVSTYEQYF.

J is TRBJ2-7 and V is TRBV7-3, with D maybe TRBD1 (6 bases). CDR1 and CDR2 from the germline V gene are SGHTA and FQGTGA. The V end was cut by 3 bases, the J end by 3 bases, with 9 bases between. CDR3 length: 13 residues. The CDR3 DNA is TGTGCCAGCAGCTTTGGACAGCACTACGAGCAGTACTTC. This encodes CASSFGQHYEQYF.

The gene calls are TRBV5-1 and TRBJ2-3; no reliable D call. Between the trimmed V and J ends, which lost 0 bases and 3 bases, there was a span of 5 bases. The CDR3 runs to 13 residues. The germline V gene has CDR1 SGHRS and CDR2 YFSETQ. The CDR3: CASSLGRTDTQYF. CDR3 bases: TGCGCCAGCAGCTTGGGTCGGACAGATACGCAGTATTTT.

The CDR3 DNA reads as TGTGCCAGCAGCTTAGACCTACTAGCGGGAGGGAGCCAGTACTTC. This translates into CASSLDLLAGGSQYF. The genes are TRBV11-2 and TRBJ2-5, with 13 positions matching TRBD2. The V segment lost 0 bases and the J segment 10 bases; nucleotides outside the gene matches: 5. This CDR3 comprises 15 residues. Germline V lookup: CDR1 SGHAT, CDR2 FQNNGV. Drawing the rest from reference TRBV11-2 and TRBJ2-5, the complete variable domain is EAGVAQSPRYKIIEKRQSVAFWCNPISGHATLYWYQQILGQGPKLLIQFQNNGVVDDSQLPKDRFSAERLKGVDSTLKIQPAKLEDSAVYLCASSLDLLAGGSQYFGPGTRLLVL.

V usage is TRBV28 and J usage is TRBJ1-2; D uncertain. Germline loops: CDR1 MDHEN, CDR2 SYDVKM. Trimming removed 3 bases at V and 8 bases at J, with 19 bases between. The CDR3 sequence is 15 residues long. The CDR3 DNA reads TGTGCCAGCAGTTTTCATGAGGGTGGCCAGGTAGGCTACACCTTC. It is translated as CASSFHEGGQVGYTF.

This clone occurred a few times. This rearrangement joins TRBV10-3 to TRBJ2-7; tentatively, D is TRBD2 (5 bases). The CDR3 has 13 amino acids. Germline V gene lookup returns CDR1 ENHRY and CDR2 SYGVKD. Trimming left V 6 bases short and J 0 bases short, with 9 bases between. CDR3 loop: CAIRDRGSYEQYF. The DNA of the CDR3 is TGTGCCATCAGAGATCGGGGCTCCTACGAGCAGTACTTC.

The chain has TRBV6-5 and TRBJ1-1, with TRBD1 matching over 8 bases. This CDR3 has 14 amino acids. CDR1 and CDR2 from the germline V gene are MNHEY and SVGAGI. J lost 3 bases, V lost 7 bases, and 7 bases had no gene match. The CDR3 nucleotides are TGTGCCAGCACCTACCAGGGGGCAGACACTGAAGCTTTCTTT. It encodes CASTYQGADTEAFF.

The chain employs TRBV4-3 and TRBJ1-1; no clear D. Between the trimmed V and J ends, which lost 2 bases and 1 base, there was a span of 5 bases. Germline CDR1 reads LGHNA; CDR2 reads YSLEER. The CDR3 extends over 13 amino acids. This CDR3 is CASSQQENTEAFF. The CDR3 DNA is TGCGCCAGCAGCCAACAGGAGAACACTGAAGCTTTCTTT.

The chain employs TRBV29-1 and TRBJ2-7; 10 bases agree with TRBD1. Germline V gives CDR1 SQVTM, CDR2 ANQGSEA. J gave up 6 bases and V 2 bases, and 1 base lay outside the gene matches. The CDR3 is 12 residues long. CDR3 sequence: CSVERTGGEQYF. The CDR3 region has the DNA TGCAGCGTTGAAAGGACAGGGGGCGAGCAGTACTTC.

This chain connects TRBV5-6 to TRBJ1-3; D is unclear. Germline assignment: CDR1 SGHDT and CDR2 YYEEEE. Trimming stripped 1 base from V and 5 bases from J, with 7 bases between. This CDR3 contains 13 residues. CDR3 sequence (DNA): TGTGCCAGCAGCTTGCCCGGTCGAAACACCATATATTTT. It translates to CASSLPGRNTIYF.

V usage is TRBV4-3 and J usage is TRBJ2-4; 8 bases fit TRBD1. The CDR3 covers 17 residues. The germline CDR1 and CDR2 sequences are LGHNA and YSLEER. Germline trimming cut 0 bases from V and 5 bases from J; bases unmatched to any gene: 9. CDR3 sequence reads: CASSQDPKTGVQNIQYF. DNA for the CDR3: TGCGCCAGCAGCCAAGATCCTAAGACAGGGGTGCAAAACATTCAGTACTTC.

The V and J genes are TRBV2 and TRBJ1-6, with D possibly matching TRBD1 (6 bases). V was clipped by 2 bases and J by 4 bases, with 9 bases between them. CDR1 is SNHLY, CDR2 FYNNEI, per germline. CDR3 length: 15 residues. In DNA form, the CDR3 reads TGTGCCAGCAGTGAACAGGGGAATTATAATTCACCCCTCCACTTT. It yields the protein CASSEQGNYNSPLHF.

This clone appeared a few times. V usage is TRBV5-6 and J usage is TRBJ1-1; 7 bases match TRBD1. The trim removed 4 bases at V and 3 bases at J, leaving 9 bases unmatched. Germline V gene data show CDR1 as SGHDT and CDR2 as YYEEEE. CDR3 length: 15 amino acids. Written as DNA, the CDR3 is TGTGCCAGCAGCCCGCTACAGGGGCTGGACACTGAAGCTTTCTTT. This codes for CASSPLQGLDTEAFF.